This entry lists 15 T cell receptor beta chains sequenced from one sample in a study of shared clonotypes between healthy human individuals (TCRdb year 2020). Preparation of the library involved the immunoSEQ multiplex PCR assay. TCRdb retrieved this table from immuneACCESS and kept in-frame rearrangements only. Not all clones are present; in checked studies, unresolved V genes account for under half, and no reason is known for the remainder. The sample table shows some 1.4 million clones, and 95% to 97% are seen once. The ten largest clones capture 1.2% of the sample. The sequenced sample consisted of naive CD4+ T cells sorted from blood. What this sample's cell subset or site label stands for: CD45RA+ positively selected. The receptor source for this set is a man aged 25 to 40 in good health.

Only one count was recorded for this clone. The gene calls are TRBV28 and TRBJ2-7; D remains unclear. The V gene's germline CDR1 is MDHEN and CDR2 SYDVKM. CDR3 length equals 11 residues. V was cut by 8 bases and J by 2 bases, with 7 bases left in between. CDR3 sequence: CASRRPYEQYF. CDR3 coding DNA: TGTGCCAGCCGACGGCCCTACGAGCAGTACTTC.

The gene calls are TRBV10-3 and TRBJ2-1, with 8 bases fitting TRBD2. This CDR3 is built from 16 residues. Germline trimming cut 7 bases from V and 0 bases from J; bases unmatched to any gene: 8. Germline lookup yields CDR1 ENHRY and CDR2 SYGVKD. CDR3 sequence reads: CAITVSGGSSYNEQFF. The CDR3 DNA sequence: TGTGCCATCACGGTCAGCGGGGGCTCCTCCTACAATGAGCAGTTCTTC.

This clone was observed once. The genes are TRBV7-2 and TRBJ1-2; possibly TRBD1 for D (6 bases). V dropped 5 bases and J dropped 4 bases, with 11 bases sitting between them. CDR1 and CDR2 (germline): SGHTA, FQGNSA. The CDR3 covers 13 residues. CDR3 residues: CASSNRVVYGYTF. CDR3 coding DNA: TGTGCCAGCAGCAACAGGGTTGTCTATGGCTACACCTTC.

The chain has TRBV11-2 and TRBJ2-5; D is tentatively TRBD1 or TRBD2 (5 bases each). CDR3 length: 16 residues. V was pared by 1 base and J by 4 bases, with 16 bases between. Germline V gene data show CDR1 as SGHAT and CDR2 as FQNNGV. The CDR3 here is CASSLGGKGNRETQYF. CDR3 coding DNA: TGTGCCAGCAGCTTAGGGGGGAAAGGGAACAGAGAGACCCAGTACTTC.

The chain couples TRBV19 to TRBJ2-7, with 10 bases matching TRBD2. V lost 6 bases to trimming and J lost 6 bases; unmatched junction nucleotides: 8. Germline lookup yields CDR1 LNHDA and CDR2 SQIVND (reference sequence). The CDR3 has 14 residues. CDR3 sequence reads: CASSPLAGVGEQYF. The CDR3 nucleotides are TGTGCCAGTAGCCCGCTAGCGGGAGTGGGCGAGCAGTACTTC. Variable domain in full (rest from reference TRBV19 and TRBJ2-7): DGGITQSPKYLFRKEGQNVTLSCEQNLNHDAMYWYRQDPGQGLRLIYYSQIVNDFQKGDIAEGYSVSREKKESFPLTVTSAQKNPTAFYLCASSPLAGVGEQYFGPGTRLTVT.

This rearrangement joins TRBV6-6 to TRBJ2-3; D call uncertain. CDR1 is MNHNY and CDR2 is SVGAGI in the germline V gene (reference sequence). This CDR3 is 16 amino acids long. Deletions cut 2 bases from V and 4 bases from J, with 16 bases between. The CDR3 DNA sequence: TGTGCCAGCAGTTACCCCGACAAGGGCTACCCAGATACGCAGTATTTT. This codes for CASSYPDKGYPDTQYF.

This clone was detected only once. This sequence joins TRBV7-9 and TRBJ2-3, with D tentatively TRBD2 (6 bases). The CDR3 loop spans 13 amino acids. The germline CDR1 and CDR2 sequences are SEHNR and FQNEAQ (reference sequence). V dropped 10 bases and J dropped 0 bases, with 11 bases sitting between them. DNA for the CDR3: TGTGCCAACTCGGGAGCTAGCACAGATACGCAGTATTTT. Its protein product is CANSGASTDTQYF.

Concerning this clone: Different DNA sequences within this sample yield the same CDR3. This chain links TRBV6-1 with TRBJ2-7; unclear D gene. Trimming shortened V by 2 bases and J by 3 bases, and 5 bases separated the two germline ends. The CDR3 extends over 12 amino acids. CDR1 and CDR2 from the germline V gene are MNHNS and SASEGT. CDR3 residues: CASSESYYEQYF. In nucleotides, the CDR3 is TGTGCCAGCAGTGAAAGTTACTACGAGCAGTACTTC.

J is TRBJ2-6 and V is TRBV5-6; D is unresolved. The CDR3 has 17 amino acids. Deletions cut 1 base from V and 0 bases from J, with 11 bases between. Per germline, CDR1 SGHDT and CDR2 YYEEEE. For the CDR3, the DNA is TGTGCCAGCAGCTTGATTTCTGTAACCTCTGGGGCCAACGTCCTGACTTTC. Protein sequence: CASSLISVTSGANVLTF.

The chain recombines TRBV7-2 with TRBJ2-1; 7 nucleotides match TRBD2. This CDR3 spans 15 amino acids. Germline V gene sequence: CDR1 SGHTA, CDR2 FQGNSA. The V and J ends lost 6 bases and 9 bases, in that order; junction bases with no gene match: 14. CDR3 sequence (DNA): TGTGCCAGCAGTCAAGGTGGCGGGAGCGGCGGTGAGCAGTTCTTC. Amino acid sequence: CASSQGGGSGGEQFF.

The chain recombines TRBV6-5 with TRBJ2-7; TRBD2 might be the D (6 bases). Trimming removed 2 bases from V and 4 bases from J, with 15 bases in between. There are 15 residues in the CDR3. Per germline, CDR1 MNHEY and CDR2 SVGAGI. The CDR3 protein is CASSYGTHHPYEQYF. DNA for the CDR3: TGTGCCAGCAGTTACGGGACTCACCACCCGTACGAGCAGTACTTC.

This sequence joins TRBV5-4 and TRBJ2-3; 15 bases are shared with TRBD2. V lost 9 bases and J lost 4; bases outside the gene matches: 9. The CDR3 consists of 16 residues. The germline CDR1 and CDR2 sequences are SGHNT and YYREEE (reference sequence). The CDR3 DNA is TGTGCCACCCGGACTAGCGGGAGGGCCTGGGCAGATACGCAGTATTTT. Translating it yields CATRTSGRAWADTQYF.

The rearrangement joins TRBV4-3 to TRBJ2-6; 8 bases align to TRBD1. The CDR3 consists of 15 residues. V trimming: 1 base; J trimming: 13 bases; junction bases outside the gene matches: 9. The V gene's germline CDR1 is LGHNA and CDR2 YSLEER. CDR3 in amino acids: CASSQATGQGDVLTF. The DNA for the CDR3 is TGCGCCAGCAGCCAAGCAACCGGACAGGGTGATGTCCTGACTTTC.

As concerns this clone: Other DNA sequences in the same sample also yield this CDR3. V usage is TRBV9 and J usage is TRBJ2-3, with D hard to call. Between the trimmed V and J ends, which lost 0 bases and 0 bases, there was a span of 5 bases. CDR1 and CDR2 (germline): SGDLS, YYNGEE. The CDR3 has 14 amino acids. The CDR3 nucleotides are TGTGCCAGCAGCGTAGCTGGGAGCACAGATACGCAGTATTTT. This gives the protein CASSVAGSTDTQYF.

The CDR3 loop is CASSLVFLTPANGYTF. DNA of the CDR3: TGTGCCAGCAGCTTAGTATTCCTTACCCCCGCGAATGGCTACACCTTC. V and J are TRBV7-2 and TRBJ1-2, with D unclear. V lost 1 base and J 6 bases, leaving 18 bases between the germline ends. This CDR3 region has 16 residues. Per germline, CDR1 SGHTA and CDR2 FQGNSA. Based on the CDR3 plus reference TRBV7-2 and TRBJ1-2, the full variable domain is GAGVSQSPSNKVTEKGKDVELRCDPISGHTALYWYRQSLGQGLEFLIYFQGNSAPDKSGLPSDRFSAERTGGSVSTLTIQRTQQEDSAVYLCASSLVFLTPANGYTFGSGTRLTVV.